Below, 28 T cell receptor beta chains from the same sample are listed, as sequenced in a study of beta chain features in type 1 diabetes. Study-level findings and limits: A moderate, significant TCRB CDR3 shortening appeared in type 1 diabetes across four CD4+ subsets.

These receptors' antigens are unknown. Expressed TCRB transcripts got sequenced, as all isolated RNA was reverse transcribed. Profiling relied on immunoSEQ multiplex PCR, and the TCRdb table lists in-frame clones only, not all of them. The repertoire holds 130,000 or so clones, 17% seen once, with 2.6% in the top ten. The specimen was central memory CD4+ T cells from blood. The receptor set was obtained from a young man with type 1 diabetes.

V usage is TRBV7-2 and J usage is TRBJ2-3; D gene ambiguous. The ends were cut back, 5 bases at V and 0 bases at J, with 9 bases in the middle. The CDR3 is made up of 14 amino acids. The germline CDR1 and CDR2 sequences are SGHTA and FQGNSA. CDR3 nucleotide sequence: TGTGCCAGCAGCCGTTTATTGAGCACAGATACGCAGTATTTT. Amino acid sequence: CASSRLLSTDTQYF.

This rearrangement joins TRBV7-9 to TRBJ2-5; D is unclear. Between the trimmed V and J ends, which lost 5 bases and 0 bases, there was a span of 10 bases. The length of the CDR3 is 14 residues. The germline CDR1 and CDR2 sequences are SEHNR and FQNEAQ (reference sequence). CDR3 loop: CASSLYLDQETQYF. The CDR3, as DNA: TGTGCCAGCAGCCTATACCTAGACCAAGAGACCCAGTACTTC. The whole variable domain, remainder taken from reference TRBV7-9 and TRBJ2-5, is DTGVSQNPRHKITKRGQNVTFRCDPISEHNRLYWYRQTLGQGPEFLTYFQNEAQLEKSRLLSDRFSAERPKGSFSTLEIQRTEQGDSAMYLCASSLYLDQETQYFGPGTRLLVL.

This clone was found a few times. The rearrangement uses TRBV7-9 and TRBJ2-5; no definite D call. This CDR3 comprises 15 residues. In germline, CDR1 is SEHNR, CDR2 FQNEAQ (reference sequence). V was shortened by 5 bases and J by 3 bases, with 16 bases between the two germline ends. Here the CDR3 DNA reads TGTGCCAGCAGCCCGGGCGTTGGTTGGGAAGAGACCCAGTACTTC. This encodes CASSPGVGWEETQYF. The full variable domain, its missing parts supplied by reference TRBV7-9 and TRBJ2-5, is DTGVSQNPRHKITKRGQNVTFRCDPISEHNRLYWYRQTLGQGPEFLTYFQNEAQLEKSRLLSDRFSAERPKGSFSTLEIQRTEQGDSAMYLCASSPGVGWEETQYFGPGTRLLVL.

The V and J genes are TRBV30 and TRBJ2-5; possibly TRBD1 for D (6 bases). The CDR3 has 14 amino acids. The germline V and J ends were trimmed by 0 bases and 1 base, with 9 bases remaining between them. Germline V CDR1 and CDR2: GTSNPN, SVGIG (reference sequence). CDR3 region: CAWSVGTIQETQYF. The CDR3 bases are TGTGCCTGGAGTGTTGGGACAATCCAAGAGACCCAGTACTTC.

In regard to this clone: The same CDR3 is also encoded by other DNA sequences in this sample. V usage is TRBV2 and J usage is TRBJ2-3; D gene ambiguous. Per germline, CDR1 SNHLY and CDR2 FYNNEI. The CDR3 contains 12 residues. Trimming took off 6 bases at V and 0 bases at J, with 4 bases between the two ends. The CDR3 DNA follows: TGTGCCAGCAGCGGGAGCACAGATACGCAGTATTTT. Its translation is CASSGSTDTQYF.

The chain combines TRBV29-1 with TRBJ2-3; a possible D gene is TRBD1 (6 bases). CDR3 length equals 12 residues. The germline V gene has CDR1 SQVTM and CDR2 ANQGSEA. V was cut by 5 bases and J by 4 bases, with 10 bases left in between. CDR3 in DNA: TGCAGCGTTAACAACAGGGCAGATACGCAGTATTTT. It is translated as CSVNNRADTQYF.

This rearrangement joins TRBV18 to TRBJ1-1; the match to TRBD1 covers 7 bases. Germline V lookup: CDR1 KGHSH, CDR2 LQKENI. The CDR3 consists of 13 residues. Trimming took 6 bases from V and 6 from J; bases not matched to a gene: 7. The CDR3 nucleotides are TGTGCCAGCTCCCAGAGACAGGGAGCTGAAGCTTTCTTT. Its protein is CASSQRQGAEAFF.

This clone was counted many times. J is TRBJ1-1 and V is TRBV14; D call uncertain. The V gene lost 4 bases and the J gene lost 1 base, with 10 bases spanning the gap. This CDR3 is 14 amino acids long. The V gene's germline CDR1 is SGHDN and CDR2 FVKESK. The CDR3 protein is CASSPTSANTEAFF. The CDR3 region has the DNA TGTGCCAGCAGCCCCACCTCAGCGAACACTGAAGCTTTCTTT.

A remark on this clone: The germline gene is not matched at one end of the junction; a read error may be the cause. This chain uses TRBV7-7 with TRBJ2-1; possible D gene TRBD2, 6 bases. The germline gives CDR1 SSHAT, CDR2 FNYEAQ (reference sequence). The CDR3 totals 13 residues. In nucleotides, the CDR3 is TGTGCTAGCAGCCGAGCTGGGGGGAATGAGCAGTTCTTC. Its translation: CASSRAGGNEQFF.

This clone was picked up a small number of times. This chain connects TRBV5-4 to TRBJ2-7, with 9 bases matching TRBD2. Germline lookup yields CDR1 SGHNT and CDR2 YYREEE (reference sequence). The CDR3 runs to 15 residues. Trimming cost V 4 bases and J 0 bases; bases outside gene matches: 5. CDR3 nucleotide sequence: TGTGCCAGCAGCCCGACTAGCGGTACCTCCTACGAGCAGTACTTC. This sequence encodes CASSPTSGTSYEQYF.

Only a few counts were recorded for this clone. The genes are TRBV7-8 and TRBJ2-7; tentatively, D is TRBD1 or TRBD2 (5 bases each). This CDR3 contains 14 residues. The germline gives CDR1 SGHVS, CDR2 FQNEAQ. Trimming took 1 base from V and 4 from J, leaving 11 bases between them. CDR3 in amino acids: CASSLGDLFYEQYF. The CDR3 nucleotides read TGTGCCAGCAGCTTAGGGGACCTCTTTTACGAGCAGTACTTC. Full variable domain (rest looked up from reference TRBV7-8 and TRBJ2-7): GAGVSQSPRYKVAKRGQDVALRCDPISGHVSLFWYQQALGQGPEFLTYFQNEAQLDKSGLPSDRFFAERPEGSVSTLKIQRTQQEDSAVYLCASSLGDLFYEQYFGPGTRLTVT.

This chain links TRBV2 with TRBJ1-2, with 8 nucleotides matching TRBD1. The CDR3 extends over 16 amino acids. V shed 6 bases, J shed 5 bases, and the junction held 14 bases outside the gene matches. Germline CDR1 SNHLY, CDR2 FYNNEI. The chain's CDR3 is CASRDDSRGQDYGYTF. The CDR3 DNA is TGTGCCAGCAGGGATGACTCCAGGGGGCAGGATTATGGCTACACCTTC.

This clone was detected a few times. V gene TRBV11-2 combines with J gene TRBJ2-1; 9 nucleotides agree with TRBD1. This CDR3 spans 14 amino acids. Germline lookup yields CDR1 SGHAT and CDR2 FQNNGV. J gave up 5 bases and V 4 bases, and 3 bases lay outside the gene matches. CDR3 sequence reads: CASSSRDRDNEQFF. DNA of the CDR3: TGTGCCAGCAGCTCCCGGGACAGGGACAATGAGCAGTTCTTC.

This clone occurred a few times. CDR3 nucleotides: TGCAGCGTCCCGGGACAGAGCTACGAGCAGTACTTC. Its protein is CSVPGQSYEQYF. The V and J genes are TRBV29-1 and TRBJ2-7, with 7 bases aligning to TRBD1. The CDR3 spans 12 residues. V gave up 6 bases and J gave up 3 bases; unmatched junction bases: 5. Looked up from germline, CDR1 is SQVTM and CDR2 is ANQGSEA.

A few counts support this clone. The rearrangement uses TRBV19 and TRBJ2-2; D perhaps matches TRBD2 (6 bases). The CDR3 is made up of 17 amino acids. Deletions cut 5 bases from V and 0 bases from J, with 16 bases between. Germline CDR1 LNHDA, CDR2 SQIVND (reference sequence). The CDR3 nucleotides are TGTGCCAGTAGTGTTGAAATCGGGAGTCCGAACACCGGGGAGCTGTTTTTT. It is translated as CASSVEIGSPNTGELFF.

The table lists this clone with a few counts. The genes are TRBV6-5 and TRBJ2-7; 7 positions agree with TRBD2. Germline CDR1 is MNHEY and CDR2 is SVGAGI. This CDR3 is built from 13 residues. The ends lost 0 bases at V and 7 bases at J; junction bases unmatched: 3. The CDR3 nucleotides read TGTGCCAGCAGTTACTCCCCGGGGGGTGAGCAGTACTTC. This codes for CASSYSPGGEQYF.

This clone was observed a few times. The V and J genes are TRBV7-2 and TRBJ2-7; no clear D gene. This CDR3 spans 12 amino acids. V was clipped by 2 bases and J by 2 bases, with 4 bases between them. Germline V gene data show CDR1 as SGHTA and CDR2 as FQGNSA. CDR3 in DNA: TGTGCCAGCAGCTTACCAGCCTACGAGCAGTACTTC. Translating gives CASSLPAYEQYF.

The chain recombines TRBV30 with TRBJ1-2; possible D gene TRBD1, 5 bases. The germline V and J ends were trimmed by 5 bases and 2 bases, with 12 bases remaining between them. In germline, CDR1 is GTSNPN, CDR2 SVGIG (reference sequence). This CDR3 comprises 13 residues. The CDR3 sequence: CAWGRTPNYGYTF. Here the CDR3 DNA reads TGTGCCTGGGGTAGGACACCGAACTATGGCTACACCTTC.

The chain combines TRBV7-2 with TRBJ2-1; no clear D. The CDR3 covers 11 residues. Deletions cut 5 bases from V and 9 bases from J, with 8 bases between. The germline V gene encodes CDR1 SGHTA and CDR2 FQGNSA. CDR3 sequence (DNA): TGTGCCAGCAGCCCTCGCGGTGAGCAGTTCTTC. This codes for CASSPRGEQFF. Filled out from reference TRBV7-2 and TRBJ2-1, the complete variable domain reads GAGVSQSPSNKVTEKGKDVELRCDPISGHTALYWYRQSLGQGLEFLIYFQGNSAPDKSGLPSDRFSAERTGGSVSTLTIQRTQQEDSAVYLCASSPRGEQFFGPGTRLTVL.

This clone has a handful of counts. The chain carries TRBV18 and TRBJ2-3; D is unclear. Trimming cost V 2 bases and J 2 bases, with 14 bases left between them. CDR3 length: 16 amino acids. The germline V gene encodes CDR1 KGHSH and CDR2 LQKENI. The CDR3 region has the DNA TGTGCCAGCTCACCAAGCCTCCCTCCATTCACAGATACGCAGTATTTT. This gives the protein CASSPSLPPFTDTQYF. Complete variable domain (other parts from reference TRBV18 and TRBJ2-3): NAGVMQNPRHLVRRRGQEARLRCSPMKGHSHVYWYRQLPEEGLKFMVYLQKENIIDESGMPKERFSAEFPKEGPSILRIQQVVRGDSAAYFCASSPSLPPFTDTQYFGPGTRLTVL.

The chain has TRBV10-3 and TRBJ2-6; 8 nucleotides line up with TRBD1. The CDR3 consists of 17 residues. Trimming cost V 5 bases and J 0 bases; bases outside gene matches: 6. Germline values: CDR1 ENHRY, CDR2 SYGVKD. The CDR3 nucleotides read TGTGCCATCAGTCGGACAGGGAAAAGCTCTGGGGCCAACGTCCTGACTTTC. This encodes CAISRTGKSSGANVLTF.

The table lists this clone with a few counts. The V gene is TRBV29-1, the J gene TRBJ2-5; TRBD1 matches at 8 bases. The J call may not be correct, given that the DNA end is closer to TRBJ2-7. The CDR3 length is 13 residues. Germline loops: CDR1 SQVTM, CDR2 ANQGSEA. For the CDR3, the DNA is TGCAGCGTAGCTCAACAGGGGGTGGGCGAGCAGTACTTC. This encodes CSVAQQGVGEQYF.

The chain employs TRBV4-3 and TRBJ1-2; weak D call: TRBD1 (5 bases). The CDR3 is 16 residues long. V was trimmed by 0 bases and J by 3 bases, leaving 14 bases between them. Germline V CDR1 and CDR2: LGHNA, YSLEER. CDR3 sequence (DNA): TGCGCCAGCAGCCAAGATCGAACAGGCCCTTACTATGGCTACACCTTC. The encoded protein is CASSQDRTGPYYGYTF.

V is TRBV20-1 and J is TRBJ2-5, with 7 bases identical to TRBD2. CDR1 is DFQATT, CDR2 SNEGSKA, per germline (reference sequence). The junction had 2 bases not matched to a gene; V was cut back by 6 bases and J by 4 bases. The CDR3 has 11 amino acids. The CDR3 DNA reads as TGCAGTGCCATAGCGGGAGAGACCCAGTACTTC. Its translation is CSAIAGETQYF.

In this sample, this clone turned up many times. The rearrangement joins TRBV7-2 to TRBJ2-3, with TRBD2 identical over 7 bases. The germline gives CDR1 SGHTA, CDR2 FQGNSA. This CDR3 is built from 16 residues. The V gene end was trimmed by 2 bases and the J gene end by 3 bases; junction bases not matched to a gene: 8. The CDR3 sequence: CASSLRKGLRTDTQYF. The DNA for the CDR3 is TGTGCCAGCAGCTTACGGAAGGGACTACGGACAGATACGCAGTATTTT.

This clone has just a few counts. The chain employs TRBV18 and TRBJ1-2; D perhaps matches TRBD1 (5 bases). This CDR3 region has 15 residues. Per germline, CDR1 KGHSH and CDR2 LQKENI. V dropped 2 bases and J dropped 1 base, with 11 bases sitting between them. This chain's CDR3 is CASSPSDSFNYGYTF. DNA of the CDR3: TGTGCCAGCTCACCAAGCGACAGCTTTAACTATGGCTACACCTTC.

The rearrangement uses TRBV7-2 and TRBJ2-5; D is possibly TRBD1 (6 bases). The CDR3 has 14 residues. V was pared by 5 bases and J by 2 bases, with 12 bases between. Germline V gives CDR1 SGHTA, CDR2 FQGNSA. The CDR3 region is CASSPRTAQETQYF. The CDR3 DNA follows: TGTGCCAGCAGCCCCCGGACAGCACAAGAGACCCAGTACTTC.

This clone has just a few counts. The CDR3 DNA follows: TGTGCCTATGATACGGAGGGGAGATATGGCTACACCTTC. This codes for CAYDTEGRYGYTF. This sequence joins TRBV30 and TRBJ1-2, with D maybe TRBD1 (5 bases). The germline CDR1 and CDR2 sequences are GTSNPN and SVGIG (reference sequence). This CDR3 region has 13 residues. V dropped 7 bases and J dropped 5 bases, with 17 bases sitting between them.